This section outlines one TCR beta chain sequence together with its context. The PCR contained 60 Vbeta and 13 Jbeta primers. TCRdb's copy holds only in-frame clones and misses some; the assay was immunoSEQ multiplex PCR. In the table there are about 180,000 clones, 80% of which are singletons. These data originate in a study of cytomegalovirus exposure and HLA in healthy donors. The sequencing input was PBMCs. The receptor comes from a woman in her 30s in good health and CMV-seronegative.

CDR3 amino acids: CASSPTGQVTSPLHF. The CDR3, as DNA: TGTGCCAGCTCACCGACTGGACAGGTCACTTCACCCCTCCACTTT. J is TRBJ1-6 and V is TRBV18, with 7 bases identical to TRBD1. V lost 3 bases, J lost 9 bases, and 8 bases stayed unmatched. The germline gives CDR1 KGHSH, CDR2 LQKENI. This CDR3 is built from 15 residues. Filled out from reference TRBV18 and TRBJ1-6, the complete variable domain reads NAGVMQNPRHLVRRRGQEARLRCSPMKGHSHVYWYRQLPEEGLKFMVYLQKENIIDESGMPKERFSAEFPKEGPSILRIQQVVRGDSAAYFCASSPTGQVTSPLHFGNGTRLTVT.